The 15 T cell receptor beta chains presented below share a single source sample, sequenced in a study of tumor-infiltrating lymphocytes in glioblastoma multiforme (dated by TCRdb to 2016 to 2017). The reads were generated on an Illumina HiSeq 2500. A modified ARM-PCR protocol with multiple V-beta primers and a C-beta primer was used to build TCRB libraries from RNA via three nested multiplex PCR rounds. The public reads were reprocessed in TCRdb via fastp at Q25 and MiXCR, keeping in-frame beta chains. Duplicate CDR3 protein sequences are folded into a single record with the most common DNA and genes. This sample comprises around 33,000 distinct CDR3 sequences, 60% to 65% of them detected only once. The ten largest clones represent around 35% of the sample. Sample: brain tumor tissue. These receptor sequences come from a male donor with glioblastoma.

About this clonotype itself: It is likely a read error, because the conserved phenylalanine at the end of the CDR3 is missing. The chain combines TRBV6-5 with TRBJ2-5; perhaps TRBD1 as D (5 bases). The germline V gene has CDR1 MNHEY and CDR2 SVGAGI. V was trimmed by 5 bases and J by 2 bases, leaving 12 bases between them. The CDR3 loop spans 14 amino acids. Here the CDR3 DNA reads TGTGCCAGCAGTAGGGGATACCGACAAGAGACCCAGTACCTC. This codes for CASSRGYRQETQYL.

This clonotype was seen at least ten times. This chain connects TRBV4-1 to TRBJ2-7; D may be TRBD2 (6 bases). V dropped 0 bases and J dropped 7 bases, with 25 bases sitting between them. The CDR3 has 18 residues. CDR1 MGHRA and CDR2 YSYEKL come from the germline V gene. The CDR3 protein is CASSQDRLGTSMGGEQYF. CDR3 in DNA: TGCGCCAGCAGCCAAGATCGGTTAGGAACTAGCATGGGCGGAGAGCAGTACTTC.

Concerning this clonotype itself: A much larger clone lies a single base off, so this may be a read error. Since no conserved phenylalanine or tryptophan closes the CDR3, a read error is the likely cause. The chain is built from TRBV28 and TRBJ2-7; D gene uncertain. CDR3 length equals 12 residues. Trimming removed 4 bases from V and 3 bases from J, with 7 bases in between. Germline V gene data show CDR1 as MDHEN and CDR2 as SYDVKM. The CDR3 DNA reads TGTGCCAGCAGTTCTGGTTTCTACGAGCAGTACTTA. This gives the protein CASSSGFYEQYL.

This clonotype has only one observation. This chain joins TRBV5-5 and TRBJ1-2, with 8 positions matching TRBD1. Germline V gene data show CDR1 as SGHKS and CDR2 as YYEKEE (reference sequence). The V and J ends lost 5 bases and 12 bases, in that order; junction bases with no gene match: 18. The CDR3 covers 15 residues. The CDR3 DNA reads TGTGCCAGCAGGCCAAGACAGGGGACTAACTACGGCAACACCTTC. It specifies CASRPRQGTNYGNTF.

Many counts were recorded for this clonotype. The chain employs TRBV20-1 and TRBJ2-3, with 12 nucleotides matching TRBD2. With V trimmed by 6 bases and J by 4 bases, 11 bases remained unmatched. CDR1 DFQATT and CDR2 SNEGSKA come from the germline V gene (reference sequence). This CDR3 has 16 amino acids. This CDR3 is CSAFDASGRGSDTQYF. The CDR3 bases are TGCAGTGCCTTCGACGCTAGCGGGAGGGGGTCAGATACGCAGTATTTT.

To note about this clonotype: One end of the junction does not line up with germline, which may come from a read error. This chain joins TRBV20-1 and TRBJ2-1; D is unclear. Germline CDR1 is DFQATT and CDR2 is SNEGSKA (reference sequence). This CDR3 spans 11 amino acids. CDR3 loop: CNAPHYNEQFF. CDR3 bases: TGCAATGCTCCACATTACAATGAACAGTTCTTC.

For this clonotype: At one boundary the junction diverges from the germline segment, which might be a read error. V usage is TRBV6-5 and J usage is TRBJ1-5; 10 bases align to TRBD1. Germline CDR1 reads MNHEY; CDR2 reads SVGAGI. The length of the CDR3 is 16 residues. This CDR3 reads CASSIRQGAGNQPRHF. CDR3 sequence (DNA): TGCGCCAGCAGTATTAGACAGGGGGCCGGCAATCAGCCCCGGCACTTT.

The V call is TRBV19, the J call TRBJ2-1, with a possible D match to TRBD1 (5 bases). The CDR3 is 12 amino acids. Germline CDR1 reads LNHDA; CDR2 reads SQIVND (reference sequence). Trimming removed 5 bases from V and 9 bases from J, with 11 bases in between. Here the CDR3 reads CASSLLRGEQFF. As DNA, the CDR3 is TGTGCCAGTAGTCTCTTAAGGGGTGAGCAGTTCTTC.

In regard to this clonotype: A read error may account for a junction end that differs from germline. The gene calls are TRBV11-2 and TRBJ2-5; 9 bases align to TRBD1. The CDR3 totals 16 residues. Germline V CDR1 and CDR2: SGHAT, FQNNGV. CDR3 loop: CVSSSMGQGGSEAQYF. The CDR3 coding sequence is TGTGTCAGCAGCTCAATGGGACAGGGCGGGAGCGAGGCCCAGTACTTC.

Concerning this clonotype itself: Being one base from a much bigger clone, this may be a read error. As DNA, the CDR3 is TGCGCCAGCAGCTTGGCACAGGGGCCTATTAATATGCAGTATTTT. It yields the protein CASSLAQGPINMQYF. This chain joins TRBV5-1 and TRBJ2-3; 7 nucleotides align to TRBD1. Germline loops: CDR1 SGHRS, CDR2 YFSETQ. The trim removed 0 bases at V and 11 bases at J, leaving 12 bases unmatched. CDR3 length equals 15 residues.

About this clonotype: The conserved final phenylalanine or tryptophan is absent from the CDR3, which likely points to a read error. The chain is built from TRBV24-1 and TRBJ2-3, with 14 positions matching TRBD2. The V and J ends lost 7 bases and 0 bases, in that order; junction bases with no gene match: 11. CDR3 length equals 19 residues. Germline lookup yields CDR1 KGHDR and CDR2 SFDVKD. CDR3 coding DNA: TGTGCCACCAGAAGACCTTCGGGACTAGCGGGAGATAGCACAGATACGCAGTATTCT. Translated: CATRRPSGLAGDSTDTQYS.

This clonotype showed up just a few times. The V gene is TRBV7-2, the J gene TRBJ2-7; D is undetermined. Trimming shortened V by 5 bases and J by 1 base, and 21 bases separated the two germline ends. The CDR3 length is 17 residues. Germline values: CDR1 SGHTA, CDR2 FQGNSA. As DNA, the CDR3 is TGTGCCAGCAGCCAAAGGGTTCGGGCTCAGTCATCCTACGAGCAGTACTTC. Translation gives CASSQRVRAQSSYEQYF.

The gene calls are TRBV10-2 and TRBJ2-2; D tentatively reads TRBD1 or TRBD2 (5 bases each). V lost 5 bases, J lost 7 bases, and 14 bases lay in between. Germline CDR1 is WSHSY and CDR2 is SAAADI. CDR3 length: 14 amino acids. The chain's CDR3 is CASSIGGIDGELFF. The DNA for the CDR3 is TGCGCCAGCAGTATTGGGGGAATAGACGGGGAGCTGTTTTTT.

This chain joins TRBV11-2 and TRBJ2-2, with 10 nucleotides matching TRBD1. V trimming: 5 bases; J trimming: 0 bases; junction bases outside the gene matches: 9. Per the germline V gene, CDR1 is SGHAT and CDR2 is FQNNGV. This CDR3 is built from 18 residues. Here the CDR3 reads CASSRDRGPPTNTGELFF. In DNA form, the CDR3 reads TGTGCCAGCAGCCGTGACAGGGGGCCCCCAACGAACACCGGGGAGCTGTTTTTT.

The chain links TRBV20-1 to TRBJ2-3; tentatively, D is TRBD1 or TRBD2 (5 bases each). CDR1 is DFQATT and CDR2 is SNEGSKA in the germline V gene (reference sequence). The germline V and J ends were trimmed by 8 bases and 7 bases, with 25 bases remaining between them. The CDR3 is 15 residues long. The CDR3 region is CSTLRRGTILNTQYF. CDR3 DNA sequence: TGCAGTACCCTACGGAGAGGGACGATCCTTAATACGCAGTATTTT.